Below are 29 T cell receptor beta chains sequenced from a single sample in a study of blood T cell repertoires in COVID-19. TCRdb's copy holds only in-frame clones and misses some; the assay was immunoSEQ multiplex PCR. Here the sample spans 450,000 to 500,000 clones, 80% to 90% being singletons. Sequences were obtained from peripheral blood. These receptors all come from a human donor in a cohort sampled during active COVID-19.

On this clone: The same CDR3 is also encoded by other DNA sequences in this sample. The V call is TRBV19, the J call TRBJ1-1; D remains unclear. The V end was cut by 2 bases, the J end by 2 bases, with 6 bases between. This CDR3 region has 13 residues. Germline CDR1 and CDR2: LNHDA and SQIVND (reference sequence). The CDR3 spells CASSISLNTEAFF. The CDR3 DNA is TGTGCCAGTAGTATAAGCCTTAACACTGAAGCTTTCTTT.

This clone has more than one count but fewer than ten. The chain is built from TRBV5-8 and TRBJ2-5; 14 nucleotides match TRBD2. CDR1 and CDR2 from the germline V gene are SGHTS and YDEGEE. There are 15 residues in the CDR3. J was trimmed by 4 bases and V by 6 bases; bases with no gene match: 5. The CDR3 DNA reads as TGTGCCAGCAAATCCGGGACTAGCGGGAGAGAGACCCAGTACTTC. This codes for CASKSGTSGRETQYF.

The CDR3 region has the DNA TGTGCCAGCTCACCACCCCGGACAGCTAACTATGGCTACACCTTC. Translating it yields CASSPPRTANYGYTF. This chain uses TRBV18 with TRBJ1-2; D is perhaps TRBD1 (6 bases). Germline lookup yields CDR1 KGHSH and CDR2 LQKENI. The CDR3 sequence is 15 residues long. V was pared by 0 bases and J by 0 bases, with 8 bases between.

The chain joins TRBV12-2 to TRBJ2-1; the D call in the table, TRBD2, was not verified against the DNA. TRBV12-2 is a recognized pseudogene. The CDR3 sequence is 14 residues long. The CDR3 DNA follows: TGTGCAAGTCGCTTACAGAACGGGAGTCATGAGCAGTTCTTC. This encodes CASRLQNGSHEQFF.

The CDR3, as DNA: TGTGCCTGGAGTAGGCTAGGATACGAGCAGTACTTC. This codes for CAWSRLGYEQYF. V is TRBV30 and J is TRBJ2-7; D ambiguous. Trimming stripped 2 bases from V and 4 bases from J, with 9 bases between. The CDR3 has 12 amino acids. Germline lookup yields CDR1 GTSNPN and CDR2 SVGIG (reference sequence).

The rearrangement joins TRBV28 to TRBJ2-1; 10 bases align to TRBD2. Trimming cost V 6 bases and J 9 bases; bases outside gene matches: 5. CDR3 length equals 13 residues. Germline CDR1 reads MDHEN; CDR2 reads SYDVKM. The CDR3 is CASSGGLAIEQFF. The CDR3 DNA reads as TGTGCCAGCAGCGGGGGACTAGCGATTGAGCAGTTCTTC.

The V gene is TRBV24-1, the J gene TRBJ2-1; weak D call: TRBD1 (5 bases). The V end was cut by 7 bases, the J end by 3 bases, with 18 bases between. Looked up from germline, CDR1 is KGHDR and CDR2 is SFDVKD. The CDR3 is made up of 16 amino acids. The CDR3 DNA follows: TGTGCCACCAGCCGAACAGGTGAATCCTACTACAATGAGCAGTTCTTC. It is translated as CATSRTGESYYNEQFF.

The CDR3 loop is CASSLAVADTQYF. The CDR3 nucleotides are TGTGCCAGCAGCTTGGCCGTTGCAGATACGCAGTATTTT. This rearrangement joins TRBV5-5 to TRBJ2-3; D gene ambiguous. There are 13 residues in the CDR3. The V end lost 0 bases, the J end lost 4 bases, and 6 bases lay between the germline ends. Looked up from germline, CDR1 is SGHKS and CDR2 is YYEKEE (reference sequence).

The CDR3 spells CASSDEGGTNEKLFF. As DNA, the CDR3 is TGTGCCAGCAGTGATGAAGGGGGAACTAATGAAAAACTGTTTTTT. J is TRBJ1-4 and V is TRBV25-1; D perhaps matches TRBD1 (6 bases). Trimming took 3 bases from V and 1 from J, leaving 9 bases between them. The CDR3 is 15 residues long. Germline CDR1 MGHDK, CDR2 SYGVNS.

The J gene is TRBJ1-5, the V gene TRBV5-6; TRBD1 matches at 7 bases. CDR1 SGHDT and CDR2 YYEEEE come from the germline V gene. This CDR3 contains 15 residues. Trimming cost V 5 bases and J 5 bases; bases outside gene matches: 10. The CDR3 protein is CASRPVGGGYQPQHF. Here the CDR3 DNA reads TGTGCCAGCAGACCCGTCGGAGGGGGCTATCAGCCCCAGCATTTT. The entire variable domain, with the rest obtained from reference TRBV5-6 and TRBJ1-5, is as follows: DAGVTQSPTHLIKTRGQQVTLRCSPKSGHDTVSWYQQALGQGPQFIFQYYEEEERQRGNFPDRFSGHQFPNYSSELNVNALLLGDSALYLCASRPVGGGYQPQHFGDGTRLSIL.

V usage is TRBV10-3 and J usage is TRBJ2-5; 11 nucleotides line up with TRBD1. With V trimmed by 6 bases and J by 4 bases, 4 bases remained unmatched. The CDR3 consists of 14 residues. Germline CDR1 and CDR2: ENHRY and SYGVKD. The CDR3 region is CAIRPGQGGETQYF. CDR3 coding DNA: TGTGCCATCAGGCCGGGACAGGGGGGAGAGACCCAGTACTTC.

This chain connects TRBV28 to TRBJ2-7, with 9 bases lining up with TRBD1. This CDR3 has 14 amino acids. The ends lost 8 bases at V and 0 bases at J; junction bases unmatched: 5. CDR1 and CDR2 from the germline V gene are MDHEN and SYDVKM. CDR3 sequence: CASGVTGGSYEQYF. As DNA, the CDR3 is TGTGCCAGCGGGGTGACAGGGGGCTCCTACGAGCAGTACTTC.

The chain carries TRBV9 and TRBJ1-1, with D maybe TRBD1 (5 bases). Germline lookup yields CDR1 SGDLS and CDR2 YYNGEE. V was pared by 3 bases and J by 0 bases, with 9 bases between. This CDR3 contains 14 residues. The chain's CDR3 is CASSALDMNTEAFF. CDR3 in DNA: TGTGCCAGCAGCGCCCTGGACATGAACACTGAAGCTTTCTTT.

V and J are TRBV4-2 and TRBJ2-5; 10 nucleotides line up with TRBD2. The V gene's germline CDR1 is LGHNA and CDR2 YNFKEQ. The V gene end was trimmed by 1 base and the J gene end by 5 bases; junction bases not matched to a gene: 7. This CDR3 spans 16 amino acids. The CDR3 reads CASSQAESSGSETQYF. CDR3 bases: TGTGCCAGCAGCCAAGCGGAATCTAGCGGGAGCGAGACCCAGTACTTC.

The genes are TRBV2 and TRBJ2-2; 12 nucleotides match TRBD2. Trimming removed 6 bases from V and 4 bases from J; junction bases left unmatched: 3. Per the germline V gene, CDR1 is SNHLY and CDR2 is FYNNEI. The CDR3 covers 15 residues. The DNA of the CDR3 is TGTGCCAGCAGGAAGACTAGCGGGAGCACCGGGGAGCTGTTTTTT. Amino acids: CASRKTSGSTGELFF.

CDR3 DNA: TGTGCCAGCAGCTCAGCCACTAACAATGAGCAGTTCTTC. This codes for CASSSATNNEQFF. This sequence joins TRBV5-4 and TRBJ2-1, with D hard to call. V gave up 3 bases and J gave up 5 bases, with 9 bases separating them. The CDR3 extends over 13 amino acids. Germline V lookup: CDR1 SGHNT, CDR2 YYREEE (reference sequence).

The table lists this clone with a count of one. The chain joins TRBV7-9 to TRBJ2-7; 8 bases agree with TRBD2. In germline, CDR1 is SEHNR, CDR2 FQNEAQ (reference sequence). This CDR3 has 14 amino acids. Unmatched junction bases numbered 3, after V lost 5 bases and J lost 0 bases. The CDR3 sequence is CASSVSGVSYEQYF. In nucleotides, the CDR3 is TGTGCCAGCAGCGTTAGCGGGGTCTCCTACGAGCAGTACTTC.

The V call is TRBV19, the J call TRBJ1-5, with a possible D match to TRBD1 (6 bases). The V end was cut by 1 base, the J end by 1 base, with 11 bases between. The CDR3 has 16 residues. CDR1 LNHDA and CDR2 SQIVND come from the germline V gene (reference sequence). The CDR3 spells CASSIGGGGSNQPQHF. The CDR3 DNA follows: TGTGCCAGTAGTATAGGAGGGGGGGGGAGCAATCAGCCCCAGCATTTT.

This clone was seen just once. The V and J genes are TRBV20-1 and TRBJ2-3; tentatively, D is TRBD2 (6 bases). The CDR3 contains 15 residues. Germline-derived CDR1 and CDR2 are DFQATT and SNEGSKA (reference sequence). V was trimmed by 3 bases and J by 7 bases, leaving 20 bases between them. The CDR3 reads CSASSGSPSANTQYF. CDR3 in DNA: TGCAGTGCTAGTTCCGGGAGCCCGTCGGCGAATACGCAGTATTTT.

This chain links TRBV2 with TRBJ2-1, with 13 bases that match TRBD2. The CDR3 has 16 residues. In germline, CDR1 is SNHLY, CDR2 FYNNEI. Trimming took 6 bases from V and 4 from J; bases not matched to a gene: 6. CDR3 protein: CASRQGLAGKYNEQFF. Here the CDR3 DNA reads TGTGCCAGCAGACAGGGACTAGCGGGGAAATACAATGAGCAGTTCTTC.

The chain uses TRBV5-6 and TRBJ2-2; 9 positions agree with TRBD1. Trimming cost V 4 bases and J 6 bases; bases outside gene matches: 7. The germline CDR1 and CDR2 sequences are SGHDT and YYEEEE. The CDR3 spans 15 residues. The CDR3 loop is CASSHGTGKPGELFF. The CDR3 DNA sequence: TGTGCCAGCAGCCACGGGACAGGGAAACCCGGGGAGCTGTTTTTT.

The V call is TRBV18, the J call TRBJ1-1; 9 bases line up with TRBD1. The V gene's germline CDR1 is KGHSH and CDR2 LQKENI. This CDR3 has 14 amino acids. Trimming took 4 bases from V and 4 from J; bases not matched to a gene: 4. This CDR3 reads CASSLTGGSTEAFF. CDR3 nucleotide sequence: TGTGCCAGCTCACTTACAGGGGGCTCCACTGAAGCTTTCTTT.

The V and J genes are TRBV6-6 and TRBJ2-3; 12 positions match TRBD2. CDR3 size: 16 residues. V trimming: 6 bases; J trimming: 3 bases; junction bases outside the gene matches: 7. Germline V lookup: CDR1 MNHNY, CDR2 SVGAGI (reference sequence). CDR3 in DNA: TGTGCCAGCAGCCGACTAGCGGGAGTGGTTACAGATACGCAGTATTTT. Amino acids: CASSRLAGVVTDTQYF.

This rearrangement joins TRBV11-3 to TRBJ2-3; D gene uncertain. Per the germline V gene, CDR1 is SGHNT and CDR2 is YENEEA. Trimming pared 5 bases from V and 2 bases from J, leaving 14 bases between. CDR3 size: 15 residues. The CDR3: CASSTSLGPTDTQYF. DNA of the CDR3: TGTGCCAGCAGCACGTCCCTGGGCCCCACAGATACGCAGTATTTT.

V usage is TRBV5-4 and J usage is TRBJ2-5; the match to TRBD2 covers 13 bases. The V gene's germline CDR1 is SGHNT and CDR2 YYREEE (reference sequence). J gave up 4 bases and V 0 bases, and 6 bases lay outside the gene matches. The CDR3 loop spans 17 amino acids. The CDR3 region is CASSLGTSGRARETQYF. The DNA of the CDR3 is TGTGCCAGCAGCTTGGGAACTAGCGGGAGGGCAAGAGAGACCCAGTACTTC.

The chain recombines TRBV14 with TRBJ2-2; D perhaps matches TRBD2 (5 bases). CDR1 SGHDN and CDR2 FVKESK come from the germline V gene. V lost 1 base and J 7 bases, leaving 10 bases between the germline ends. This CDR3 spans 14 amino acids. Written as DNA, the CDR3 is TGTGCCAGCAGCCAAGTCGCCGGGGACGGGGAGCTGTTTTTT. It translates to CASSQVAGDGELFF.

The chain joins TRBV7-8 to TRBJ2-1; TRBD2 matches at 7 bases. The CDR3 covers 14 residues. CDR1 is SGHVS, CDR2 FQNEAQ, per germline. The V gene end was trimmed by 5 bases and the J gene end by 7 bases; junction bases not matched to a gene: 8. The DNA of the CDR3 is TGTGCCAGCAGCCCGAGGACTAGATTGAATGAGCAGTTCTTC. Its protein is CASSPRTRLNEQFF.

The CDR3 loop is CASRKLSSVNEQFF. As DNA, the CDR3 is TGTGCCAGCAGAAAATTGTCTAGCGTTAATGAGCAGTTCTTC. This rearrangement joins TRBV7-8 to TRBJ2-1, with D possibly TRBD2 on 6 matching bases. V lost 6 bases and J lost 7, with 16 bases in between. This CDR3 comprises 14 residues. Germline V lookup: CDR1 SGHVS, CDR2 FQNEAQ.

This chain joins TRBV5-1 and TRBJ1-3, with 8 bases matching TRBD1. Germline CDR1 is SGHRS and CDR2 is YFSETQ. V was clipped by 3 bases and J by 0 bases; unmatched bases: 5. The CDR3 consists of 16 residues. For the CDR3, the DNA is TGCGCCAGCAGCTCGAAGGACAGGGACTCTGGAAACACCATATATTTT. Protein: CASSSKDRDSGNTIYF.